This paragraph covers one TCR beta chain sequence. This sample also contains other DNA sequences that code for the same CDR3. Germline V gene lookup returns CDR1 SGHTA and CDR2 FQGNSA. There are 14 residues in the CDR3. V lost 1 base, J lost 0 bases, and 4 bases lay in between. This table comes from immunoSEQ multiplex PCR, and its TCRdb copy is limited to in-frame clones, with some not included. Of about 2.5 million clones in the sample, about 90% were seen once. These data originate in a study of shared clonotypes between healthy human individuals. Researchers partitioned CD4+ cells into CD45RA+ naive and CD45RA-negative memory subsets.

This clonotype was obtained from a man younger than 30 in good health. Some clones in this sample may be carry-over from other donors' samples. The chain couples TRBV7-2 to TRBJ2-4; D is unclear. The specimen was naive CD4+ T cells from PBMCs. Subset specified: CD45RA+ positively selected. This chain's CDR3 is CASSLGLAKNIQYF. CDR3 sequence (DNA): TGTGCCAGCAGCTTAGGCCTAGCCAAAAACATTCAGTACTTC.